This T cell receptor (beta chain) was found in a study of OX40 agonist ivuxolimab in advanced cancers. The CDR3 length is 18 residues. Trimming took 3 bases from V and 4 from J; bases not matched to a gene: 16. Germline values: CDR1 SGDLS, CDR2 YYNGEE. Using immunoSEQ multiplex PCR, the repertoire was profiled, and TCRdb retains in-frame clones only, with some absent. The table includes about 43,000 clones, roughly 94% detected once. V and J are TRBV9 and TRBJ2-1; 7 positions match TRBD2. This clonotype was sampled from an adult with an advanced solid tumor such as melanoma, head and neck, liver or kidney cancer. Sample: CD4+ or CD8+ T cells sorted from blood, taken in a trial of the OX40 agonist ivuxolimab. The CDR3 bases are TGTGCCAGCAGCGAGACCCCGTCAAGCGGGATGGGATACAATGAGCAGTTCTTC. This translates into CASSETPSSGMGYNEQFF.